This T cell receptor beta chain came from a study of T cell changes during pregnancy in multiple sclerosis. This CDR3 has 14 amino acids. Trimming stripped 8 bases from V and 6 bases from J, with 19 bases between. Germline CDR1 is MNHNY and CDR2 is SVGAGI (reference sequence). Some clones are missing from TCRdb's copy, which holds only in-frame ones; the method was immunoSEQ multiplex PCR. The table includes approximately 100,000 clones, just over 90% detected once. V is TRBV6-6 and J is TRBJ1-1; D is possibly TRBD1 (5 bases). The sequence was obtained from a female donor with multiple sclerosis, enrolled in a pregnancy study. This specimen was peripheral blood, taken in the second trimester of pregnancy. DNA of the CDR3: TGTGCCAGCGAGAGGGGCCCGGGGGAGGCTGAAGCTTTCTTT. It is translated as CASERGPGEAEAFF.